The 2 T cell receptor beta chains below all came from one sample that was sequenced in a study of vaccination effects on CD4 cells after COVID-19. TCRdb keeps only in-frame clones here, not all; method: immunoSEQ multiplex PCR. The sample has 50,000 to 60,000 clones, 65% to 80% seen once; the top ten hold 3% to 3.5%. No antigens are known for them. Investigators separated out CD4+ T cells once around 9 days of culture had passed. The source was CD4+ T cells from PBMCs cultured without peptide, collected before COVID-19 vaccination. These receptors were collected from a human donor who received a COVID-19 vaccine.

The genes are TRBV6-2 or TRBV6-3 and TRBJ1-5; D gene unclear. Germline loops: CDR1 MNHEY, CDR2 SVGEGT. The germline V and J ends were trimmed by 2 bases and 0 bases, with 5 bases remaining between them. The CDR3 is 14 amino acids. CDR3 DNA: TGTGCCAGCAGTTACGGAAATAGCAATCAGCCCCAGCATTTT. Protein: CASSYGNSNQPQHF.

The V and J genes are TRBV5-1 and TRBJ1-2; D may be TRBD1 (6 bases). CDR1 and CDR2 (germline): SGHRS, YFSETQ. The length of the CDR3 is 13 residues. V shed 3 bases and J shed 2 bases, with 8 bases lying between them. The CDR3 coding sequence is TGCGCCAGCAGCTACACAGGGAACTATGGCTACACCTTC. Its protein product is CASSYTGNYGYTF.